The 15 T cell receptor beta chains below all came from one sample that was sequenced in a study of blood T cells in healthy people across ages. Combining a sample-barcoded 5' primer with a J-beta primer mix, a second PCR ran for roughly 7 to 12 cycles. TCRdb called the 5' RACE reads again in MiXCR, with one record for every CDR3 protein. The repertoire holds some 1,500,000 distinct CDR3 sequences, roughly two fifths seen once, with about 4% in the top ten. Sequencing was done on a sample of blood. Every receptor here comes from a woman under 30 in good health.

The CDR3 DNA reads as TGCGCCAGCAGCCTTGGCCCCGTTTCTAATGAGCAGTTCTTC. It translates to CASSLGPVSNEQFF. The V gene is TRBV4-3, the J gene TRBJ2-1; D is undetermined. CDR1 and CDR2 from the germline V gene are LGHNA and YSLEER. V lost 4 bases to trimming and J lost 7 bases, with 14 bases between them. This CDR3 is built from 14 residues.

To note about this clonotype: A much larger clone lies a single base off, so this may be a read error. CDR3 sequence reads: CSARGLAVYNGQFF. The CDR3, as DNA: TGCAGTGCTAGAGGGCTAGCGGTTTACAATGGGCAGTTCTTC. The chain links TRBV20-1 to TRBJ2-1, with 7 positions matching TRBD2. Germline-derived CDR1 and CDR2 are DFQATT and SNEGSKA (reference sequence). The CDR3 is made up of 14 amino acids.

V gene TRBV28 combines with J gene TRBJ2-3; 13 bases map to TRBD2. V was pared by 5 bases and J by 4 bases, with 15 bases of the junction left unmatched. This CDR3 is 19 amino acids long. From germline, CDR1 is MDHEN and CDR2 SYDVKM. For the CDR3, the DNA is TGTGCCAGCAGTGGAAGGACTAGCGGGAGAACGGGATCCCCAGATACGCAGTATTTT. Its protein product is CASSGRTSGRTGSPDTQYF.

This chain connects TRBV6-5 to TRBJ2-2; no definite D call. The CDR3 contains 14 residues. Per the germline V gene, CDR1 is MNHEY and CDR2 is SVGAGI. V shed 2 bases and J shed 6 bases, with 10 bases lying between them. The chain's CDR3 is CASSYAIRAGELFF. CDR3 in DNA: TGTGCCAGCAGTTACGCCATTAGGGCCGGGGAGCTGTTTTTT.

This clonotype was recorded a few times. This chain joins TRBV7-2 and TRBJ2-7; perhaps TRBD1 as D (5 bases). The CDR3 consists of 15 residues. The germline V and J ends were trimmed by 5 bases and 2 bases, with 16 bases remaining between them. Germline-derived CDR1 and CDR2 are SGHTA and FQGNSA. The CDR3 DNA sequence: TGTGCCAGCAGCCTCAACCCGGACAACCCCTACGAGCAGTACTTC. It translates to CASSLNPDNPYEQYF. Filled out from reference TRBV7-2 and TRBJ2-7, the complete variable domain reads GAGVSQSPSNKVTEKGKDVELRCDPISGHTALYWYRQSLGQGLEFLIYFQGNSAPDKSGLPSDRFSAERTGGSVSTLTIQRTQQEDSAVYLCASSLNPDNPYEQYFGPGTRLTVT.

The CDR3 DNA is TGCAGTGCTAGTAGTCCACCCGGAACCCAGTACTTC. Translating it yields CSASSPPGTQYF. V and J are TRBV20-1 and TRBJ2-5; no reliable D call. CDR1 and CDR2 from the germline V gene are DFQATT and SNEGSKA (reference sequence). The CDR3 covers 12 residues. Trimming shortened V by 3 bases and J by 8 bases, and 13 bases separated the two germline ends.

The rearrangement links TRBV15 to TRBJ2-5, with D perhaps matching TRBD2 (5 bases). Trimming took off 4 bases at V and 1 base at J, with 7 bases between the two ends. The CDR3 loop spans 13 amino acids. Germline-derived CDR1 and CDR2 are LNHNV and YYDKDF (reference sequence). The CDR3, as DNA: TGTGCCACCAGCATTCTAGCCCAAGAGACCCAGTACTTC. Translating gives CATSILAQETQYF. Using reference TRBV15 and TRBJ2-5 for the parts outside the CDR3, the full variable domain is DAMVIQNPRYQVTQFGKPVTLSCSQTLNHNVMYWYQQKSSQAPKLLFHYYDKDFNNEADTPDNFQSRRPNTSFCFLDIRSPGLGDTAMYLCATSILAQETQYFGPGTRLLVL.

This clonotype came up a few times. The chain joins TRBV28 to TRBJ1-4, with D uncertain. This CDR3 contains 15 residues. V lost 5 bases and J lost 4, with 14 bases in between. From germline, CDR1 is MDHEN and CDR2 SYDVKM. The CDR3 loop is CASSPRRTGNEKLFF. CDR3 DNA: TGTGCCAGCAGTCCGAGACGGACGGGTAATGAAAAACTGTTTTTT.

Written as DNA, the CDR3 is TGTGCCAGCAGTTCCAAGTCAGGGTCTGAGGAGCAGTACTTC. It encodes CASSSKSGSEEQYF. The rearrangement links TRBV27 to TRBJ2-7; tentative D call: TRBD1 (5 bases). CDR3 length: 14 residues. Per the germline V gene, CDR1 is MNHEY and CDR2 is SMNVEV (reference sequence). The germline V and J ends were trimmed by 4 bases and 7 bases, with 17 bases remaining between them.

This clonotype was seen more than once but under ten times. The gene calls are TRBV27 and TRBJ1-2; D uncertain. The CDR3 is 13 amino acids. Between the trimmed V and J ends, which lost 6 bases and 4 bases, there was a span of 12 bases. The germline V gene has CDR1 MNHEY and CDR2 SMNVEV (reference sequence). The DNA for the CDR3 is TGTGCCAGCAGCCCCCACCCGCTCTATGGCTACACCTTC. It translates to CASSPHPLYGYTF.

This clonotype was picked up a small number of times. V and J are TRBV7-2 and TRBJ2-7; 7 positions match TRBD1. The J call may be wrong; the DNA end is better matched by TRBJ2-5. Germline assignment: CDR1 SGHTA and CDR2 FQGNSA. CDR3 length: 15 residues. The CDR3 DNA follows: TGTGCCAGCAGCTTCAACAGGGGTTGGAGTGAGACCCAGTACTTC. This codes for CASSFNRGWSETQYF.

The chain combines TRBV6-5 with TRBJ1-4; D uncertain. V was trimmed by 0 bases and J by 0 bases, leaving 8 bases between them. Germline V gene data show CDR1 as MNHEY and CDR2 as SVGAGI. This CDR3 spans 16 amino acids. This chain's CDR3 is CASSYSPSTTNEKLFF. The CDR3, as DNA: TGTGCCAGCAGTTACTCACCATCTACAACTAATGAAAAACTGTTTTTT.

This clonotype occurred a few times. The V gene is TRBV9, the J gene TRBJ1-2; tentatively, D is TRBD1 (5 bases). CDR3 length: 13 amino acids. The germline V and J ends were trimmed by 4 bases and 5 bases, with 12 bases remaining between them. CDR1 and CDR2 (germline): SGDLS, YYNGEE. In DNA form, the CDR3 reads TGTGCCAGCAGCACGGGACTGCCATATGGCTACACCTTC. Translating it yields CASSTGLPYGYTF.

This clonotype showed up many times. The V call is TRBV7-9, the J call TRBJ2-3; D call uncertain. V was trimmed by 1 base and J by 2 bases, leaving 10 bases between them. Germline V lookup: CDR1 SEHNR, CDR2 FQNEAQ (reference sequence). The CDR3 totals 15 residues. In DNA, the CDR3 is TGTGCCAGCAGCTTAGTTGTCGCTTTCACAGATACGCAGTATTTT. Its protein product is CASSLVVAFTDTQYF.

This clonotype has only a few counts. The V call is TRBV4-3, the J call TRBJ2-1, with 13 bases identical to TRBD2. Trimming removed 1 base from V and 0 bases from J; junction bases left unmatched: 9. The V gene's germline CDR1 is LGHNA and CDR2 YSLEER. The CDR3 length is 20 residues. DNA of the CDR3: TGCGCCAGCAGCCAAGTCACGGGACTAGCGGGATTTAGCTCCTACAATGAGCAGTTCTTC. It specifies CASSQVTGLAGFSSYNEQFF.